This T cell receptor beta chain is from a study of regulatory T cells in long-lasting Graves disease. Study-wide background: The study counted Graves' disease as persistent given over 5 years of antithyroid drugs and positive TSH receptor antibodies.

This clonotype is a singleton in its sample. No antigen is known for it. Whole-study findings and limits: Between persistent patients, 2,500 to 3,500 public clonotypes were shared, exceeding the roughly 1,000 shared between new patients. Persistent disease was characterized by preferential usage of TRBV28, TRBJ1-2 and TRBJ2-5. Less diverse TCR repertoires were seen in persistent Graves' patients than in newly diagnosed ones.

J gave up 7 bases and V 6 bases, and 13 bases lay outside the gene matches. The CDR3 is 16 residues long. The time point denotes: persistent/refractory GD, antithyroid drugs over 5 years with positive TRAb. Researchers made the TCR library from RNA that was extracted from PBMCs. CDR3-region Arm-PCR and iRepertoire HTBI primers produced the TCR beta libraries. TCRdb passed the multiplex PCR reads through MiXCR, listing each CDR3 protein once. The table includes 350,000 to 450,000 distinct CDR3 sequences, under 25% detected once. Here the sequenced sample was peripheral blood mononuclear cells (PBMCs), taken when the disease was refractory, from a patient treated with antithyroid drugs. The chain recombines TRBV12-3 or TRBV12-4 with TRBJ2-2, with 8 bases matching TRBD1. The sequence came from a female donor with Graves disease. CDR3 region: CASRPAGRGPDGELFF. The CDR3 DNA reads TGTGCCAGCAGACCCGCGGGCAGGGGGCCTGACGGGGAGCTGTTTTTT.